This T cell receptor beta chain was recorded in a study of molecular identifiers for immune sequencing clone quantification. Source material for naive CD8 libraries was 20,000 to 1,000,000 sorted cells, with 10%, 30% or 50% RNA. This clonotype was seen a handful of times. TCRdb fed the PCR reads into MiXCR, producing one record per CDR3 protein. The profile shows about 640,000 distinct CDR3 sequences, about 20% of them singletons. Looked up from germline, CDR1 is LNHDA and CDR2 is SQIVND (reference sequence). V was clipped by 5 bases and J by 4 bases, with 12 bases between them. The CDR3 is 13 amino acids.

The chain employs TRBV19 and TRBJ2-7; D unclear. This TCR was sampled from a human donor in good health. Some libraries in this study had Jurkat cell RNA spiked in. The sequenced sample consisted of naive CD8+ T cells from blood, with Jurkat cell RNA spiked in. The subset here: FACS-sorted CD8+CD4-CCR7+CD45RA+ naive T cells. CDR3 DNA: TGTGCCAGTAGTCCAAGCTCTGGATACGAGCAGTACTTC. The encoded protein is CASSPSSGYEQYF.